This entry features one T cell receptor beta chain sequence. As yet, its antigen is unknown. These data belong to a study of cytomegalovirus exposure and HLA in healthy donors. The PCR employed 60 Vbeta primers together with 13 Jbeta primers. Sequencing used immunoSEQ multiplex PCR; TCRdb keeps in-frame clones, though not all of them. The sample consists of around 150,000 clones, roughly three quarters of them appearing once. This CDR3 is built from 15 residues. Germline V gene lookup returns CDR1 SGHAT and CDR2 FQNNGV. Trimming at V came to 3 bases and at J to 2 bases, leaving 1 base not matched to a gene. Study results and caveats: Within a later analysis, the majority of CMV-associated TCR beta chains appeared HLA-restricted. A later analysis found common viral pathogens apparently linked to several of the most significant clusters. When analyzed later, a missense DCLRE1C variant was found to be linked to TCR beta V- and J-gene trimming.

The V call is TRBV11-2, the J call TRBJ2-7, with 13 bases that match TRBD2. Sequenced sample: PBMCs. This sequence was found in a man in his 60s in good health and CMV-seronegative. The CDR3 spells CASSFGLAGAYEQYF. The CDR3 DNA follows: TGTGCCAGCAGCTTTGGACTAGCGGGAGCCTACGAGCAGTACTTC.